The 29 T cell receptor beta chains below all came from one sample that was sequenced in a study of T-cell reconstitution after alpha-beta-depleted transplantation in children. Unique molecular identifiers were incorporated when the TCRbeta library was constructed. From the PCR reads, TCRdb called clonotypes with MiXCR, one entry per CDR3 protein. The sample holds 200,000 or so distinct CDR3 sequences, 5.5% to 7% seen once. Specimen: PBMCs, collected before TCRalphabeta/CD19-depleted stem cell transplant. These receptors all stem from a boy under 10 years old with acute lymphoblastic leukemia, due to receive a stem cell transplant.

Remarks on this clonotype: A much larger clone differs by one base, so this may be a read error. The genes are TRBV29-1 and TRBJ2-1, with no clear D. Germline V gives CDR1 SQVTM, CDR2 ANQGSEA. V was pared by 6 bases and J by 4 bases, with 13 bases between. CDR3 length: 13 residues. The CDR3 region is CSVPSEKYNEQFF. CDR3 sequence (DNA): TGCAGCGTGCCGTCGGAGAAGTACAATGAGCAGTTCTTC.

At least ten counts were recorded for this clonotype. The gene calls are TRBV5-1 and TRBJ1-1; D gene uncertain. V lost 4 bases and J lost 5, with 12 bases in between. Germline assignment: CDR1 SGHRS and CDR2 YFSETQ. The CDR3 has 13 residues. The CDR3 DNA reads TGCGCCAGCAGCCCGTTCTCAAGGACTGAAGCTTTCTTT. This translates into CASSPFSRTEAFF.

This clonotype was seen ten or more times. This sequence joins TRBV29-1 and TRBJ2-7, with 11 nucleotides matching TRBD2. The CDR3 has 16 residues. Germline CDR1 reads SQVTM; CDR2 reads ANQGSEA. V shed 5 bases and J 0 bases; nucleotides not matched to a gene: 9. The CDR3 sequence is CSVILAGGRRSYEQYF. The CDR3 DNA reads as TGCAGCGTTATCCTAGCGGGGGGCCGTCGCTCCTACGAGCAGTACTTC.

This clonotype occurred many times. V is TRBV29-1 and J is TRBJ2-1; 8 nucleotides align to TRBD1. This CDR3 spans 18 amino acids. Germline assignment: CDR1 SQVTM and CDR2 ANQGSEA. V lost 2 bases to trimming and J lost 5 bases; unmatched junction nucleotides: 17. This chain's CDR3 is CSVEWGQAVTGFDNEQFF. The DNA for the CDR3 is TGCAGCGTTGAATGGGGACAGGCGGTTACAGGGTTTGACAATGAGCAGTTCTTC.

This clonotype came up many times. The genes are TRBV7-2 and TRBJ2-5, with D unclear. The CDR3 is made up of 14 amino acids. Trimming shortened V by 0 bases and J by 1 base, and 6 bases separated the two germline ends. CDR1 is SGHTA, CDR2 FQGNSA, per germline. CDR3 sequence: CASSLAGPQETQYF. In DNA form, the CDR3 reads TGTGCCAGCAGCTTAGCCGGGCCCCAAGAGACCCAGTACTTC.

The table lists this clonotype with many counts. V usage is TRBV29-1 and J usage is TRBJ1-1; D uncertain. CDR1 is SQVTM and CDR2 is ANQGSEA in the germline V gene. This CDR3 has 14 amino acids. With 6 bases removed from V and 0 bases from J, the gap between germline ends came to 14 bases. The DNA of the CDR3 is TGCAGCGTCGCCCCCGACGGAGTGAACACTGAAGCTTTCTTT. It yields the protein CSVAPDGVNTEAFF.

This clonotype was observed at least ten times. CDR3: CASSQSGGRTDTQYF. The DNA for the CDR3 is TGTGCCAGTAGTCAATCGGGGGGGCGCACAGATACGCAGTATTTT. The genes are TRBV19 and TRBJ2-3; 8 nucleotides match TRBD2. Germline-derived CDR1 and CDR2 are LNHDA and SQIVND (reference sequence). J gave up 1 base and V 5 bases, and 5 bases lay outside the gene matches. This CDR3 has 15 residues.

This clonotype occurred many times. The chain couples TRBV12-3 or TRBV12-4 to TRBJ2-7; TRBD1 might be the D (6 bases). Between the trimmed V and J ends, which lost 3 bases and 5 bases, there was a span of 11 bases. This CDR3 region has 13 residues. CDR3: CASSFGNRDEQYF. The CDR3 DNA is TGTGCCAGCAGTTTCGGGAACAGGGACGAGCAGTACTTC.

To note about this clonotype: The junction departs from germline at one end; a sequencing error may be responsible. V is TRBV29-1 and J is TRBJ2-2, with TRBD2 identical over 8 bases. The germline V gene has CDR1 SQVTM and CDR2 ANQGSEA. The CDR3 covers 16 residues. This chain's CDR3 is CSLEGLAGHNTGELFF. The CDR3 DNA reads as TGCAGCCTTGAAGGGCTAGCGGGCCACAACACCGGGGAGCTGTTTTTT.

This clonotype has more than one count but fewer than ten. The chain is built from TRBV12-3 or TRBV12-4 and TRBJ2-3; D unresolved. The ends were cut back, 5 bases at V and 4 bases at J, with 10 bases in the middle. CDR3 length equals 13 residues. The CDR3 sequence is CASSLPNSDTQYF. The CDR3 bases are TGTGCCAGCAGTCTGCCAAATTCAGATACGCAGTATTTT.

The table lists this clonotype with many counts. This chain links TRBV2 with TRBJ2-3; 9 positions agree with TRBD1. This CDR3 spans 15 amino acids. Germline values: CDR1 SNHLY, CDR2 FYNNEI. V lost 6 bases and J lost 3; bases outside the gene matches: 7. The CDR3 spells CASRAYRGRTDTQYF. The DNA of the CDR3 is TGTGCCAGCAGGGCATACAGGGGGCGAACAGATACGCAGTATTTT.

This clonotype was seen at least ten times. The chain carries TRBV20-1 and TRBJ1-1; a possible D gene is TRBD1 (6 bases). The V end was cut by 6 bases, the J end by 5 bases, with 16 bases between. In germline, CDR1 is DFQATT, CDR2 SNEGSKA (reference sequence). This CDR3 has 13 residues. For the CDR3, the DNA is TGCAGTGCCCCCACAGGGTGGGGAACTGAAGCTTTCTTT. This sequence encodes CSAPTGWGTEAFF.

The rearrangement joins TRBV28 to TRBJ2-5; maybe TRBD2 (6 bases). Germline lookup yields CDR1 MDHEN and CDR2 SYDVKM. V was shortened by 3 bases and J by 5 bases, with 22 bases between the two germline ends. The CDR3 covers 17 residues. CDR3 in amino acids: CASSLPLPGTGGETQYF. The CDR3 DNA follows: TGTGCCAGCAGTTTGCCCCTCCCCGGGACTGGGGGGGAGACCCAGTACTTC.

This clonotype was picked up many times. The V gene is TRBV10-3, the J gene TRBJ1-1; 7 bases map to TRBD1. The V gene end was trimmed by 7 bases and the J gene end by 0 bases; junction bases not matched to a gene: 2. The germline CDR1 and CDR2 sequences are ENHRY and SYGVKD. The CDR3 is 13 residues long. The CDR3 spells CAITGQLNTEAFF. The CDR3 DNA follows: TGTGCCATCACGGGACAGTTGAACACTGAAGCTTTCTTT.

In this sample, this clonotype turned up many times. The rearrangement links TRBV4-2 to TRBJ2-2; no definite D call. The CDR3 loop spans 17 amino acids. Germline values: CDR1 LGHNA, CDR2 YNFKEQ. V was trimmed by 1 base and J by 0 bases, leaving 12 bases between them. In nucleotides, the CDR3 is TGTGCCAGCAGCCAAGTAGTTGGGTTTCCGAACACCGGGGAGCTGTTTTTT. It translates to CASSQVVGFPNTGELFF.

This clonotype was found many times. The rearrangement joins TRBV11-3 to TRBJ2-1; tentative D call: TRBD1 (6 bases). The CDR3 length is 15 residues. With 2 bases removed from V and 0 bases from J, the gap between germline ends came to 8 bases. Germline CDR1 SGHNT, CDR2 YENEEA. CDR3 sequence reads: CASSLQGSSYNEQFF. The CDR3 DNA reads TGTGCCAGCAGCTTACAGGGGAGCTCCTACAATGAGCAGTTCTTC.

This clonotype occurred many times. Here the CDR3 reads CASSPWATNQPQHF. In nucleotides, the CDR3 is TGTGCCAGCAGCCCCTGGGCTACCAATCAGCCCCAGCATTTT. The rearrangement uses TRBV6-2 or TRBV6-3 and TRBJ1-5; D gene uncertain. The V end lost 6 bases, the J end lost 3 bases, and 12 bases lay between the germline ends. This CDR3 region has 14 residues. The germline gives CDR1 MNHEY, CDR2 SVGEGT.

Worth noting for this clonotype: This may stem from a read error, because a much larger clone lies one nucleotide away. J is TRBJ2-4 and V is TRBV11-1; 8 bases align to TRBD1. This CDR3 is built from 18 residues. In germline, CDR1 is SGHAT, CDR2 FQDESV (reference sequence). CDR3 amino acids: CTSSSGFEDREFRNIQYF. The CDR3 coding sequence is TGTACCAGCAGTTCCGGGTTTGAGGACAGGGAATTTAGAAACATTCAGTACTTC.

This clonotype was counted a few times. The V gene is TRBV6-2 or TRBV6-3, the J gene TRBJ2-1, with D possibly being TRBD1 or TRBD2 (5 bases each). V lost 2 bases to trimming and J lost 0 bases, with 14 bases between them. The CDR3 length is 17 residues. From germline, CDR1 is MNHEY and CDR2 SVGEGT. This CDR3 is CASSYPRDRSSYNEQFF. The CDR3 DNA reads TGTGCCAGCAGTTACCCCCGGGACCGAAGCTCCTACAATGAGCAGTTCTTC.

This clonotype was counted at least ten times. The V gene is TRBV20-1, the J gene TRBJ1-4; 10 positions agree with TRBD1. V lost 3 bases to trimming and J lost 6 bases; unmatched junction nucleotides: 4. Germline V gives CDR1 DFQATT, CDR2 SNEGSKA (reference sequence). The CDR3 loop spans 14 amino acids. The CDR3 DNA follows: TGCAGTGCTAGCGGGACAGGGGTGGATGAAAAACTGTTTTTT. It is translated as CSASGTGVDEKLFF.

This clonotype was seen more than once but under ten times. The gene calls are TRBV21-1 and TRBJ2-5; TRBD1, the D gene given by the table, was not confirmed from the DNA. TRBV21-1 is tagged as a pseudogene. This CDR3 has 15 residues. The CDR3 region is CASSDSGEGGETQYF. Here the CDR3 DNA reads TGTGCCAGCAGCGACTCCGGGGAAGGTGGGGAGACCCAGTACTTC.

This clonotype was picked up many times. V gene TRBV29-1 combines with J gene TRBJ2-7; 8 bases are shared with TRBD1. CDR3 length: 13 residues. Trimming cost V 7 bases and J 2 bases; bases outside gene matches: 7. Germline CDR1 and CDR2: SQVTM and ANQGSEA. The CDR3 loop reads CSAKGQDPYEQYF. DNA for the CDR3: TGCAGCGCGAAGGGACAGGACCCCTACGAGCAGTACTTC.

The sample holds a few counts of this clonotype. The chain couples TRBV18 to TRBJ1-4, with a possible D match to TRBD1 (5 bases). Between the trimmed V and J ends, which lost 3 bases and 3 bases, there was a span of 14 bases. CDR1 and CDR2 from the germline V gene are KGHSH and LQKENI. This CDR3 spans 16 amino acids. The DNA of the CDR3 is TGTGCCAGCTCACCGCGAGAGGGGTATTCTAATGAAAAACTGTTTTTT. This translates into CASSPREGYSNEKLFF.

This clonotype was seen ten or more times. The chain is built from TRBV28 and TRBJ1-3; weak D call: TRBD1 (5 bases). The CDR3 contains 15 residues. V dropped 4 bases and J dropped 6 bases, with 16 bases sitting between them. The V gene's germline CDR1 is MDHEN and CDR2 SYDVKM. CDR3 residues: CASSSPTAYSNTIYF. CDR3 coding DNA: TGTGCCAGCAGTTCCCCGACAGCCTACTCAAACACCATATATTTT.

This chain joins TRBV28 and TRBJ1-4; a weak D match, TRBD1 (5 bases). This CDR3 contains 13 residues. Germline loops: CDR1 MDHEN, CDR2 SYDVKM. Trimming stripped 6 bases from V and 8 bases from J, with 13 bases between. The CDR3 DNA reads TGTGCCAGCAGCCTCCGGGACGGAGAAAAACTGTTTTTT. This sequence encodes CASSLRDGEKLFF.

This clonotype was seen ten or more times. The chain couples TRBV29-1 to TRBJ2-7; 11 nucleotides match TRBD2. The CDR3 is 15 residues long. The J segment lost 6 bases and the V segment lost 1 base, leaving 8 bases of the junction unmatched. CDR1 is SQVTM and CDR2 is ANQGSEA in the germline V gene. CDR3 DNA: TGCAGCGTTGAAGGTCGGGGGACTAGCGGCATCGAGCAGTACTTC. Encoded protein: CSVEGRGTSGIEQYF.

Many counts were recorded for this clonotype. This chain joins TRBV28 and TRBJ1-4; TRBD1 matches 9 bases. The CDR3 spans 13 residues. With V trimmed by 6 bases and J by 8 bases, 4 bases remained unmatched. Germline V CDR1 and CDR2: MDHEN, SYDVKM. The CDR3 loop reads CASSETGGEKLFF. DNA of the CDR3: TGTGCCAGCAGCGAGACAGGGGGGGAAAAACTGTTTTTT.

The chain couples TRBV6-1 to TRBJ1-4; D may be TRBD1 (5 bases). This CDR3 region has 15 residues. Trimming took 6 bases from V and 8 from J, leaving 19 bases between them. Looked up from germline, CDR1 is MNHNS and CDR2 is SASEGT. The CDR3 loop reads CASRPTGSGVEKLFF. In nucleotides, the CDR3 is TGTGCCAGCAGACCCACAGGTTCGGGCGTGGAAAAACTGTTTTTT.

This clonotype has ten or more counts. The rearrangement uses TRBV29-1 and TRBJ1-1; 9 bases fit TRBD1. The germline gives CDR1 SQVTM, CDR2 ANQGSEA. The CDR3 covers 12 residues. V lost 7 bases to trimming and J lost 5 bases; unmatched junction nucleotides: 5. The CDR3 loop is CSAGDRATEAFF. The CDR3 region has the DNA TGCAGCGCTGGGGACAGGGCAACTGAAGCTTTCTTT.